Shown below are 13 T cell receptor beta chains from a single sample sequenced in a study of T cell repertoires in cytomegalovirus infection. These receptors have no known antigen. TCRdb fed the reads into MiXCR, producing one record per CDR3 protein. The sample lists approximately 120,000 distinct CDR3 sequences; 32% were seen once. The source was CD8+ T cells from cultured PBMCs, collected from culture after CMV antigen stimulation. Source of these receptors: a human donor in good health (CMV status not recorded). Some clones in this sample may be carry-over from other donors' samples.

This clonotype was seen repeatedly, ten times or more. The CDR3 coding sequence is TGTGCCAGCAGACATCCTAGCGGGGGATACAATGAGCAGTTCTTC. As protein: CASRHPSGGYNEQFF. This chain connects TRBV2 to TRBJ2-1; 10 nucleotides align to TRBD2. The germline CDR1 and CDR2 sequences are SNHLY and FYNNEI. The CDR3 consists of 15 residues. The J segment lost 4 bases and the V segment lost 6 bases, leaving 6 bases of the junction unmatched.

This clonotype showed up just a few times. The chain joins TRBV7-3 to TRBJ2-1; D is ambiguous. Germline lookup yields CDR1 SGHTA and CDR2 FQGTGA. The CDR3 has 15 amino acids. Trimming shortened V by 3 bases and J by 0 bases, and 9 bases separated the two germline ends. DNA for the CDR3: TGTGCCAGCAGCTTGTACCCGAGCTCCTACAATGAGCAGTTCTTC. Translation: CASSLYPSSYNEQFF.

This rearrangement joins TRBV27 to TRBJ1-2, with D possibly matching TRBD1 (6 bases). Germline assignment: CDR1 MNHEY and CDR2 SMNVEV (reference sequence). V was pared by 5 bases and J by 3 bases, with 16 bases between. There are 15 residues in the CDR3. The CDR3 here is CASSLLGEGDYGYTF. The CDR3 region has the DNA TGTGCCAGCAGTCTCCTTGGGGAGGGGGACTATGGCTACACCTTC.

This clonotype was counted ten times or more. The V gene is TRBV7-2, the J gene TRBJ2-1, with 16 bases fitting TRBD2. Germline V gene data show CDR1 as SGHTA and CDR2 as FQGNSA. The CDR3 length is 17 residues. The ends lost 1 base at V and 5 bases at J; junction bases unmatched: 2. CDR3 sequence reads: CASSLGGLAGGDNEQFF. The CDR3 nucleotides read TGTGCCAGCAGCTTAGGGGGACTAGCGGGGGGGGACAATGAGCAGTTCTTC. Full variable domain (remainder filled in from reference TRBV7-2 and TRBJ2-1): GAGVSQSPSNKVTEKGKDVELRCDPISGHTALYWYRQSLGQGLEFLIYFQGNSAPDKSGLPSDRFSAERTGGSVSTLTIQRTQQEDSAVYLCASSLGGLAGGDNEQFFGPGTRLTVL.

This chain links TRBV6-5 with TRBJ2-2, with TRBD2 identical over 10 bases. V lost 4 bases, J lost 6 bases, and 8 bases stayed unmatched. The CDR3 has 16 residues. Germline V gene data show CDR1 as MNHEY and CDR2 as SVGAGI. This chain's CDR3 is CASSSPSGGHAGELFF. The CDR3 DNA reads TGTGCCAGCAGTTCCCCTAGCGGGGGTCACGCCGGGGAGCTGTTTTTT.

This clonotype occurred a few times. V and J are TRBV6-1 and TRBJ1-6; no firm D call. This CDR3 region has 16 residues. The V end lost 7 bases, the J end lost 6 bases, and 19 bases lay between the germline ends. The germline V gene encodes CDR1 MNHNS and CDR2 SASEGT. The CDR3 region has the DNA TGTGCCAGCACCCCAATTGGACCTGGAAGTAATTCACCCCTCCACTTT. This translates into CASTPIGPGSNSPLHF.

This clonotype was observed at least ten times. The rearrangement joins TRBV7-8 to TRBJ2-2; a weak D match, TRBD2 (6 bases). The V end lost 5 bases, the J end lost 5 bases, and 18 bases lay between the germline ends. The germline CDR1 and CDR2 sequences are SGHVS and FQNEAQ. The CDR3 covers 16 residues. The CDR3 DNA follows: TGTGCCAGCAGCCCCCGACCCTCCCGGGGGACCGGGGAGCTGTTTTTT. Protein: CASSPRPSRGTGELFF.

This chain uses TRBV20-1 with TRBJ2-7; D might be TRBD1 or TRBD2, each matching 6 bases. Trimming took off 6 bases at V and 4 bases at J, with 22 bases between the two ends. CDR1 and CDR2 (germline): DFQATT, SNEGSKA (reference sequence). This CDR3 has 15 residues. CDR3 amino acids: CSAHAPGEVGYEQYF. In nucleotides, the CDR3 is TGCAGTGCCCATGCCCCAGGGGAGGTAGGGTACGAGCAGTACTTC.

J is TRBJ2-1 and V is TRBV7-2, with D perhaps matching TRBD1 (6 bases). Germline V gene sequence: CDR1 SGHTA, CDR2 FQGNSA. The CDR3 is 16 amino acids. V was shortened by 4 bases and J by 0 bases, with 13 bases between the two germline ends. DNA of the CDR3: TGTGCCAGCAGCTGGACGGGACACAGCTCCTACAATGAGCAGTTCTTC. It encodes CASSWTGHSSYNEQFF.

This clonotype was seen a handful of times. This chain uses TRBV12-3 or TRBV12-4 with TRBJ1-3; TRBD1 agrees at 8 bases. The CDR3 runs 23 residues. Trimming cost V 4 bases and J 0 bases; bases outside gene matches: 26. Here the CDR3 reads CASSWGIGDRSVRADYSGNTIYF. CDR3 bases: TGTGCCAGCAGTTGGGGTATAGGGGACAGGAGTGTAAGAGCCGATTACTCTGGAAACACCATATATTTT.

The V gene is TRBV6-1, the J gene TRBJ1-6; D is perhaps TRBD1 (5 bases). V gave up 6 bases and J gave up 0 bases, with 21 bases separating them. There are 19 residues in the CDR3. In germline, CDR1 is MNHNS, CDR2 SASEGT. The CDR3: CASRGAGPGQGSYNSPLHF. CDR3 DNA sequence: TGTGCCAGCAGGGGTGCCGGGCCGGGGCAGGGCTCCTATAATTCACCCCTCCACTTT.

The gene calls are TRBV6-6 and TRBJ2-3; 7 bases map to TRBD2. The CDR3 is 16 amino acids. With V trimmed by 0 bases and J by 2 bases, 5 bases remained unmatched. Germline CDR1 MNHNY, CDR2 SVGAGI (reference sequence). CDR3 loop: CASSYSGGDYTDTQYF. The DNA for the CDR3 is TGTGCCAGCAGTTACTCCGGAGGGGACTACACAGATACGCAGTATTTT.

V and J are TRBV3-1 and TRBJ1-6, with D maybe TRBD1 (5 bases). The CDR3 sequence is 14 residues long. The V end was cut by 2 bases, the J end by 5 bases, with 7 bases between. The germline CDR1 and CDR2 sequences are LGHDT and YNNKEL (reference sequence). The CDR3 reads CASSQTGDNSPLHF. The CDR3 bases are TGTGCCAGCAGCCAAACGGGGGATAATTCACCCCTCCACTTT.